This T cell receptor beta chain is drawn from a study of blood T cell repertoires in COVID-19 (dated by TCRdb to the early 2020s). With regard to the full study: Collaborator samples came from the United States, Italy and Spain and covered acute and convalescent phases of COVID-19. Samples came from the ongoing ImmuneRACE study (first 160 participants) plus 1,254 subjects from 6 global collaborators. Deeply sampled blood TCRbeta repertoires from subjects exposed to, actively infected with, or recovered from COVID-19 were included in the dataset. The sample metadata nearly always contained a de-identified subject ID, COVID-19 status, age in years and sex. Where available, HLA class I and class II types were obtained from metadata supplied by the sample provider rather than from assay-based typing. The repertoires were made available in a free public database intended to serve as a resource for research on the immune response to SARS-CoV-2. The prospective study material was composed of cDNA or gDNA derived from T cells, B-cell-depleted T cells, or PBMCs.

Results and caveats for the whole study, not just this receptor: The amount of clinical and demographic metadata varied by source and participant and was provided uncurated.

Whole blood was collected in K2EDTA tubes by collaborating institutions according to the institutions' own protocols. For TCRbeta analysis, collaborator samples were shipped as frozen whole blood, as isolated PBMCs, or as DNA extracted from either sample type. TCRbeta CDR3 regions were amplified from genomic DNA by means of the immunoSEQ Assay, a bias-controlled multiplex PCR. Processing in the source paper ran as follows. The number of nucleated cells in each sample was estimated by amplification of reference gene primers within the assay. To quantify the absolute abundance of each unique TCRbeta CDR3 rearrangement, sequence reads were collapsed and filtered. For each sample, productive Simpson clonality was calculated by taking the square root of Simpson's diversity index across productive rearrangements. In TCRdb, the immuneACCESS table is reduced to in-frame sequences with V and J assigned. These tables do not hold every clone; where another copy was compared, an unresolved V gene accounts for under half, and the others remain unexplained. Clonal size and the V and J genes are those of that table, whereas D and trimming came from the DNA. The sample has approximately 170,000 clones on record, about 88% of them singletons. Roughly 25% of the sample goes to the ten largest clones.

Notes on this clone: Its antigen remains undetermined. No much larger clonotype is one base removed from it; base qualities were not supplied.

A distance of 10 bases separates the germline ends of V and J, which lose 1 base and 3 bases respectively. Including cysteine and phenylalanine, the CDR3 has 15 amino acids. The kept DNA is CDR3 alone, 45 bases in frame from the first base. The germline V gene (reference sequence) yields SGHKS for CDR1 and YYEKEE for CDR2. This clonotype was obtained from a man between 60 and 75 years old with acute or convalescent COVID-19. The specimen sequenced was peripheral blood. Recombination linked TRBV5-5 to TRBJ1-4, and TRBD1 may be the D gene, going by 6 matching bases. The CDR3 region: CASSLRGNANEKLFF. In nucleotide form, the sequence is TGTGCCAGCAGCTTGAGGGGGAACGCTAATGAAAAACTGTTTTTT.